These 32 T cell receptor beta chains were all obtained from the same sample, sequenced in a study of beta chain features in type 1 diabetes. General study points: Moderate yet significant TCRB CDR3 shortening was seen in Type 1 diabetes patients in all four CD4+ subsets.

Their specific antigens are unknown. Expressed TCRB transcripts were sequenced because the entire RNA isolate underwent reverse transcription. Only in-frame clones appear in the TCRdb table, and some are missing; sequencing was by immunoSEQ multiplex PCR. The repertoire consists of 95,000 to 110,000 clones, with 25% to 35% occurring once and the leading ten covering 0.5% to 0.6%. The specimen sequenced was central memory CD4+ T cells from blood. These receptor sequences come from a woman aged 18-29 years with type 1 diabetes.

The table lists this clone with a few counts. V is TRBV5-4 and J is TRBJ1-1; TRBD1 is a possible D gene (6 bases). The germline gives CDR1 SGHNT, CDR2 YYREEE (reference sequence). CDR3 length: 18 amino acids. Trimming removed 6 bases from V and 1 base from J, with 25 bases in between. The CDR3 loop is CASTPSWGGARRNTEAFF. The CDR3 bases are TGTGCCAGCACCCCGAGCTGGGGGGGGGCGAGAAGGAACACTGAAGCTTTCTTT.

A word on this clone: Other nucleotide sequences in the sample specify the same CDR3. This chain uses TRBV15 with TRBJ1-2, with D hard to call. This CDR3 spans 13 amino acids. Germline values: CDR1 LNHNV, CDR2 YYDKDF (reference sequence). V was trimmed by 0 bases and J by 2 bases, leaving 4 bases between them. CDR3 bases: TGTGCCACCAGCAGAGATCAGAACTATGGCTACACCTTC. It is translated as CATSRDQNYGYTF. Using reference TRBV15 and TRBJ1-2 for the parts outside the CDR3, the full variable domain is DAMVIQNPRYQVTQFGKPVTLSCSQTLNHNVMYWYQQKSSQAPKLLFHYYDKDFNNEADTPDNFQSRRPNTSFCFLDIRSPGLGDTAMYLCATSRDQNYGYTFGSGTRLTVV.

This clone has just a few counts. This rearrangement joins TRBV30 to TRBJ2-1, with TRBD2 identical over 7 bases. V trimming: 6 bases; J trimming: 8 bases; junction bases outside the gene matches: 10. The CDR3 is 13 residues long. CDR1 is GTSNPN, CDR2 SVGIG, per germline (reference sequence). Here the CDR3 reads CACRLAPLYEQFF. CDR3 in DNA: TGTGCCTGTCGACTAGCCCCTTTGTATGAGCAGTTCTTC.

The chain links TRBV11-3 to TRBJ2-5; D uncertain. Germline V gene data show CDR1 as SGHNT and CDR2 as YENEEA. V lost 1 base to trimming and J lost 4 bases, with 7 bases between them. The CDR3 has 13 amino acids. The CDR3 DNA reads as TGTGCCAGCAGCTTAGGACTTGGAGAGACCCAGTACTTC. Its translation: CASSLGLGETQYF.

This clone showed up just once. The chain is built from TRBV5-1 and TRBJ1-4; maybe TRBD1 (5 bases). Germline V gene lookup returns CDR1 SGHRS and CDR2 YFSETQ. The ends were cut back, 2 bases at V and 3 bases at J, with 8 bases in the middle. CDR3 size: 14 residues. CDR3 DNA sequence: TGCGCCAGCAGCTTCCAGGGATCTAATGAAAAACTGTTTTTT. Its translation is CASSFQGSNEKLFF. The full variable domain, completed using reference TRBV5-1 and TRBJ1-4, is KAGVTQTPRYLIKTRGQQVTLSCSPISGHRSVSWYQQTPGQGLQFLFEYFSETQRNKGNFPGRFSGRQFSNSRSEMNVSTLELGDSALYLCASSFQGSNEKLFFGSGTQLSVL.

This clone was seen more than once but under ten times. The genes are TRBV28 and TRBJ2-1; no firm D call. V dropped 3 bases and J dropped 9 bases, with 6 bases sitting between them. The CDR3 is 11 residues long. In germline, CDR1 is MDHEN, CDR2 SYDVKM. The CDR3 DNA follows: TGTGCCAGCAGTTTGGCCCGTGAGCAGTTCTTC. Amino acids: CASSLAREQFF.

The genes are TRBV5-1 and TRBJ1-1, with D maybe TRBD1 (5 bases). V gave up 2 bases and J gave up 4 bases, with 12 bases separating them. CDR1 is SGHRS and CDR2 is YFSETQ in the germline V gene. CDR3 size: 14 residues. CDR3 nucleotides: TGCGCCAGCAGCTTTGGAGGGGTGGGCACTGAAGCTTTCTTT. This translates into CASSFGGVGTEAFF.

The CDR3 coding sequence is TGTGCCAGCAGCGTAAGCGTATGGGACAATGAGCAGTTCTTC. Translating gives CASSVSVWDNEQFF. The chain couples TRBV9 to TRBJ2-1; D uncertain. The germline gives CDR1 SGDLS, CDR2 YYNGEE. The CDR3 totals 14 residues. With 1 base removed from V and 5 bases from J, the gap between germline ends came to 10 bases.

CDR3 sequence: CASSSRDRYTEAFF. The CDR3 nucleotides are TGTGCCAGCAGTTCCCGGGACAGGTACACTGAAGCTTTCTTT. The gene calls are TRBV6-5 and TRBJ1-1, with 8 bases identical to TRBD1. Germline V gene lookup returns CDR1 MNHEY and CDR2 SVGAGI. J was trimmed by 3 bases and V by 4 bases; bases with no gene match: 4. The CDR3 extends over 14 amino acids.

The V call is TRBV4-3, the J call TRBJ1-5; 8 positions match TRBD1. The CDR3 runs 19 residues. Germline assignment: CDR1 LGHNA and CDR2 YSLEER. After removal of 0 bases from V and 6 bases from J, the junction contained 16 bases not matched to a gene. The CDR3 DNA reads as TGCGCCAGCAGCCAAGAGTGGAGTACCGGGGCAGGGGGCACTCAGCCCCAGCATTTT. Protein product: CASSQEWSTGAGGTQPQHF.

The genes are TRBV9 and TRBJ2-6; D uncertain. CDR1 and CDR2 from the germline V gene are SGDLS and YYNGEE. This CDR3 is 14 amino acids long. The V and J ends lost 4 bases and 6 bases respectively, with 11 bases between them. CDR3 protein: CASSTRSEANVLTF. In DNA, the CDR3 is TGTGCCAGCAGCACCAGAAGCGAGGCCAACGTCCTGACTTTC.

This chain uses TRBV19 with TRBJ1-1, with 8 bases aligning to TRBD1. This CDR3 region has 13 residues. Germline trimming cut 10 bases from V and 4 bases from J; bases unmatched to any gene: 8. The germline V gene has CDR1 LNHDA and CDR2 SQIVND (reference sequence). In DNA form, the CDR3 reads TGTGCCACTAGAACAGGGGGACGCACTGAAGCTTTCTTT. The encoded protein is CATRTGGRTEAFF.

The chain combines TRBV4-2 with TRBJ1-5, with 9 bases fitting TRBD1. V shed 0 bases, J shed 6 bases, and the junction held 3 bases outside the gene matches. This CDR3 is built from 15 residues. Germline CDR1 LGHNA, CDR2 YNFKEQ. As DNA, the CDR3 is TGTGCCAGCAGCCAAGAGGTACAGGGGGCTCAGCCCCAGCATTTT. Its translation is CASSQEVQGAQPQHF.

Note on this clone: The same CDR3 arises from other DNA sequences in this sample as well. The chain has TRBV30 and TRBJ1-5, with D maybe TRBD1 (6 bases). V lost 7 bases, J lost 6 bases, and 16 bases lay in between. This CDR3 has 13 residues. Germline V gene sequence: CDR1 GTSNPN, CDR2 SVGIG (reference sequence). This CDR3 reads CAFRGQTGQPQHF. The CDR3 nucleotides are TGTGCCTTTAGGGGACAAACTGGTCAGCCCCAGCATTTT. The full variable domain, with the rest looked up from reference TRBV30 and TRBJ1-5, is SQTIHQWPATLVQPVGSPLSLECTVEGTSNPNLYWYRQAAGRGLQLLFYSVGIGQISSEVPQNLSASRPQDRQFILSSKKLLLSDSGFYLCAFRGQTGQPQHFGDGTRLSIL.

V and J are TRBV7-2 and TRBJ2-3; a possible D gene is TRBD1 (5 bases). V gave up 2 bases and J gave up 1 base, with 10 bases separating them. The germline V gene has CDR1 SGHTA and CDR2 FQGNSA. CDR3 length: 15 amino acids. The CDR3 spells CASSLSPTGTDTQYF. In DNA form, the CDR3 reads TGTGCCAGCAGCTTATCCCCGACAGGCACAGATACGCAGTATTTT. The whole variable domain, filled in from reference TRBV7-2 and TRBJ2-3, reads GAGVSQSPSNKVTEKGKDVELRCDPISGHTALYWYRQSLGQGLEFLIYFQGNSAPDKSGLPSDRFSAERTGGSVSTLTIQRTQQEDSAVYLCASSLSPTGTDTQYFGPGTRLTVL.

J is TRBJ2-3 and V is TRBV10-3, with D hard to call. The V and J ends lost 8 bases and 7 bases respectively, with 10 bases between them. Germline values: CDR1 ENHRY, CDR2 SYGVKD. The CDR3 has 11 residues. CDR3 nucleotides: TGTGCCATCGGGCTCGAGAATACGCAGTATTTT. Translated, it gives CAIGLENTQYF.

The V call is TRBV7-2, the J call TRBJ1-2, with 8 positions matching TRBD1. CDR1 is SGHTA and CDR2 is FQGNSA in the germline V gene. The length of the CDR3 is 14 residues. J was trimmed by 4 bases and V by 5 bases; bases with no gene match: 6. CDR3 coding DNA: TGTGCCAGCAGCGAAGGACAGGGCGTCTATGGCTACACCTTC. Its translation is CASSEGQGVYGYTF.

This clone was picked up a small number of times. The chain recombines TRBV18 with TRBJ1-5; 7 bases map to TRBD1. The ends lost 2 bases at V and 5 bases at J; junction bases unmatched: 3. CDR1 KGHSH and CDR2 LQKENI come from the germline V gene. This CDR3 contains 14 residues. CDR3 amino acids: CASSPGQGDQPQHF. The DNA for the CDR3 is TGTGCCAGCTCACCAGGGCAGGGGGATCAGCCCCAGCATTTT.

In DNA, the CDR3 is TGTGCCAGCAGCGTAAACTGGAACACCGGGGAGCTGTTTTTT. It yields the protein CASSVNWNTGELFF. The chain uses TRBV5-4 and TRBJ2-2, with D unresolved. The V and J ends lost 4 bases and 1 base respectively, with 8 bases between them. The CDR3 runs 14 residues. In germline, CDR1 is SGHNT, CDR2 YYREEE (reference sequence).

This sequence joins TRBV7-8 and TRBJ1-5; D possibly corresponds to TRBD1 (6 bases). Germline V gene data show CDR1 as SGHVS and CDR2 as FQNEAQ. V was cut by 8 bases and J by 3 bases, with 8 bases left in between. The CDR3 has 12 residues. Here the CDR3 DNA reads TGTGCCAGCCAGGGGATCAATCAGCCCCAGCATTTT. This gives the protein CASQGINQPQHF.

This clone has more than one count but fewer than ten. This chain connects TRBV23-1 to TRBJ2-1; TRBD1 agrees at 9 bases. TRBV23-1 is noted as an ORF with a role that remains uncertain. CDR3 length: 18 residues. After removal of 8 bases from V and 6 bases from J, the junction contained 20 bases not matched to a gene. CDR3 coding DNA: TGCGCCAGCCCATCAACGATTTACGACAGGGGGGTTTCCAATGAGCAGTTCTTC. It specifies CASPSTIYDRGVSNEQFF.

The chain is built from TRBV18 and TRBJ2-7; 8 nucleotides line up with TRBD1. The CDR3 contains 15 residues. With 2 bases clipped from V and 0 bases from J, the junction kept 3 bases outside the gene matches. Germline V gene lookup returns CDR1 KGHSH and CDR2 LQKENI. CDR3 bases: TGTGCCAGCTCACCAGTGGGACAGGCCTCCTACGAGCAGTACGTC. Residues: CASSPVGQASYEQYV.

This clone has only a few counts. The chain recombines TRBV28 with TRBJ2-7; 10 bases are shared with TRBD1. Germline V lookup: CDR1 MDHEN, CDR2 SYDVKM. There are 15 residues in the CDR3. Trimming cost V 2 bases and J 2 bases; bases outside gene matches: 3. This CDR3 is CASSLAGTGAYEQYF. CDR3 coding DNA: TGTGCCAGCAGTTTAGCCGGGACAGGGGCCTACGAGCAGTACTTC.

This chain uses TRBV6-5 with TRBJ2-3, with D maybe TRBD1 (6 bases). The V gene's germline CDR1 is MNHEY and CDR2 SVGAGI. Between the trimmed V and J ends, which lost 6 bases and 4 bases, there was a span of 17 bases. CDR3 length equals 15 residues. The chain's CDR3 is CASSRTGYGADTQYF. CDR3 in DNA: TGTGCCAGCAGCCGCACAGGGTATGGGGCAGATACGCAGTATTTT.

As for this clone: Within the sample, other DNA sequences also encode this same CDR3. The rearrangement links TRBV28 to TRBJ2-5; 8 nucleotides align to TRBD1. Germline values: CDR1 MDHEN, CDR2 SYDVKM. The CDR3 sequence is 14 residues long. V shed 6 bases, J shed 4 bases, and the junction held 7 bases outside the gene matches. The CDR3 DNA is TGTGCCAGCAGCTCACCGGACAGGGCAGAGACCCAGTACTTC. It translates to CASSSPDRAETQYF.

CDR3 protein: CASSPTTREGYTF. In DNA, the CDR3 is TGTGCCAGCAGCCCCACGACACGGGAGGGCTACACCTTC. The gene calls are TRBV7-8 and TRBJ1-2; no firm D call. Germline CDR1 SGHVS, CDR2 FQNEAQ. With 5 bases removed from V and 8 bases from J, the gap between germline ends came to 15 bases. The CDR3 length is 13 residues.

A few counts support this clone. In nucleotides, the CDR3 is TGTGCCAGCAGCTTTTCCGGGACAGACAACTATGGCTACACCTTC. Protein product: CASSFSGTDNYGYTF. The V gene is TRBV7-2, the J gene TRBJ1-2; 7 bases fit TRBD1. Germline V gene sequence: CDR1 SGHTA, CDR2 FQGNSA. The CDR3 is 15 residues long. V was clipped by 3 bases and J by 2 bases; unmatched bases: 6.

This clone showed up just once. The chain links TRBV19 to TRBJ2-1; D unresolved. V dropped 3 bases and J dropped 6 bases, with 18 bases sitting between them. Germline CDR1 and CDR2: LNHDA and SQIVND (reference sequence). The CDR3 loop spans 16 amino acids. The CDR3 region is CASSIGVSAKPNEQFF. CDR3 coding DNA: TGTGCCAGTAGTATCGGAGTCAGCGCCAAGCCCAATGAGCAGTTCTTC. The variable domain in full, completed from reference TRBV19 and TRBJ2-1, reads DGGITQSPKYLFRKEGQNVTLSCEQNLNHDAMYWYRQDPGQGLRLIYYSQIVNDFQKGDIAEGYSVSREKKESFPLTVTSAQKNPTAFYLCASSIGVSAKPNEQFFGPGTRLTVL.

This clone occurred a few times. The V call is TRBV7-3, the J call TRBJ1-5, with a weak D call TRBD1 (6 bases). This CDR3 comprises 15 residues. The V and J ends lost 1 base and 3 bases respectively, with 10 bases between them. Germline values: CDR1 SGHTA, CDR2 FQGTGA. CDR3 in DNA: TGTGCCAGCAGCTTAAGAGGGGGTCCCAATCAGCCCCAGCATTTT. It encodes CASSLRGGPNQPQHF.

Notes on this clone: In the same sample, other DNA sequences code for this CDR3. In DNA, the CDR3 is TGTGCCAGCAGCCGGGACAGGGGCCTACAAGAGACCCAGTACTTC. Translation: CASSRDRGLQETQYF. The chain employs TRBV7-2 and TRBJ2-5, with TRBD1 matching 10 bases. The CDR3 contains 15 residues. J lost 2 bases, V lost 5 bases, and 5 bases had no gene match. Looked up from germline, CDR1 is SGHTA and CDR2 is FQGNSA.

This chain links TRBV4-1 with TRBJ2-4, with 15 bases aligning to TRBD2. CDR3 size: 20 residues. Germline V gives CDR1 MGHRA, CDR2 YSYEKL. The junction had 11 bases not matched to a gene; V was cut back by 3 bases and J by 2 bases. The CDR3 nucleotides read TGCGCCAGCAGCCAGATCGGACTAGCGGGAGGGCAGAAGACCAAAAACATTCAGTACTTC. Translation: CASSQIGLAGGQKTKNIQYF.

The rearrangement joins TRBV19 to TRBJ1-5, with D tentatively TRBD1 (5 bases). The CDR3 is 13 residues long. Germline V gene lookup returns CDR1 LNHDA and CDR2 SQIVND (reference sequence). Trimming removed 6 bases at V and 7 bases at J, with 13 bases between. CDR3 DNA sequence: TGTGCCAGTAGGGGCCAGGGTAGGCAGCCCCAGCATTTT. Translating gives CASRGQGRQPQHF.